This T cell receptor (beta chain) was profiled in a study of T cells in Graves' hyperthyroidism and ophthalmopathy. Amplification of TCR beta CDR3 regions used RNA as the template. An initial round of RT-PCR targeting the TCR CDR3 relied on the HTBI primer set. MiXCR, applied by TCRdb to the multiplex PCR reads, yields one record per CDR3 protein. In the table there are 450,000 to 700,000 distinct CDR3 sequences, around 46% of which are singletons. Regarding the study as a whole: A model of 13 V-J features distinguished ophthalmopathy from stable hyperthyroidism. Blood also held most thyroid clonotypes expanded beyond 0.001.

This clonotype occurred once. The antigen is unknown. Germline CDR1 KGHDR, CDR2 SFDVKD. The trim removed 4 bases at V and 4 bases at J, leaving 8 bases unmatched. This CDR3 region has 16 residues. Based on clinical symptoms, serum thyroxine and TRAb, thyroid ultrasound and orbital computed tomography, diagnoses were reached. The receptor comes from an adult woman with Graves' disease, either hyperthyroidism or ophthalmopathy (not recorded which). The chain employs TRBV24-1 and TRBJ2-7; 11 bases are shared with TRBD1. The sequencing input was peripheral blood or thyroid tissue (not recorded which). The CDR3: CATSDRTGGASYEQYF. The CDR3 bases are TGTGCCACCAGTGACCGGACAGGGGGCGCAAGTTACGAGCAGTACTTC.